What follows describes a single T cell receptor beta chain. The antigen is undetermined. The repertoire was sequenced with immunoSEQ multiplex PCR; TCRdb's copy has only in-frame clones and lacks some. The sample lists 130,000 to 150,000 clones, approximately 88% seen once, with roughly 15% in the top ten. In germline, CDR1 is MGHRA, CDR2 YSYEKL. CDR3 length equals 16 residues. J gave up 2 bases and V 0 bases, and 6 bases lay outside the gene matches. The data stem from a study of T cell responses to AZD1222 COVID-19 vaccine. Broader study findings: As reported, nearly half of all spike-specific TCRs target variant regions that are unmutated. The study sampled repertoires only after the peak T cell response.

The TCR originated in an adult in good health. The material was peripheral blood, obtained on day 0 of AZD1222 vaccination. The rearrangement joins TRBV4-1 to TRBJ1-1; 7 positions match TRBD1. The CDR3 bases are TGCGCCAGCAGCCAAGACACAGGGGCCCTTAACACTGAAGCTTTCTTT. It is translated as CASSQDTGALNTEAFF.